The 15 T cell receptor beta chains below were found in one sample sequenced in a study of blood T cell repertoires in COVID-19. Profiling relied on immunoSEQ multiplex PCR, and the TCRdb table lists in-frame clones only, not all of them. The data show about 140,000 clones, around 84% seen once. Input material: peripheral blood. These TCRs come from a human donor in a cohort sampled during active COVID-19.

V gene TRBV10-1 combines with J gene TRBJ2-7, with 15 bases aligning to TRBD2. J was trimmed by 2 bases and V by 3 bases; bases with no gene match: 11. Germline CDR1 is WNHNN and CDR2 is SYGVQD (reference sequence). The CDR3 sequence is 19 residues long. The CDR3 DNA reads TGCGCCAGCAGTGAACGGGGACTAGCGGGAGGCAATTTCACCTACGAGCAGTACTTC. The encoded protein is CASSERGLAGGNFTYEQYF.

This chain links TRBV7-3 with TRBJ1-1; D gene uncertain. Trimming removed 6 bases from V and 1 base from J, with 9 bases in between. The CDR3 is made up of 13 amino acids. Germline V gene lookup returns CDR1 SGHTA and CDR2 FQGTGA. CDR3 sequence reads: CASRRATNTEAFF. The DNA of the CDR3 is TGTGCCAGCAGGAGGGCCACGAACACTGAAGCTTTCTTT.

The chain uses TRBV11-1 and TRBJ1-1; perhaps TRBD1 as D (5 bases). This CDR3 is 15 amino acids long. V was trimmed by 5 bases and J by 4 bases, leaving 17 bases between them. Germline V gene lookup returns CDR1 SGHAT and CDR2 FQDESV (reference sequence). In nucleotides, the CDR3 is TGTGCCAGCAGCCCTCAAAGGGGTGGCGGCACTGAAGCTTTCTTT. It encodes CASSPQRGGGTEAFF.

There are a few counts of this clone. This chain connects TRBV28 to TRBJ2-1; 11 bases line up with TRBD2. CDR1 MDHEN and CDR2 SYDVKM come from the germline V gene. The CDR3 is 14 amino acids. Unmatched junction bases numbered 6, after V lost 5 bases and J lost 9 bases. In nucleotides, the CDR3 is TGTGCCAGCAGTGGTAGCGGGAGGGGGGCTGAGCAGTTCTTC. Translation gives CASSGSGRGAEQFF.

The chain carries TRBV5-1 and TRBJ2-7, with a weak D call TRBD1 (6 bases). This CDR3 contains 16 residues. V lost 2 bases and J lost 6, with 21 bases in between. Germline V gives CDR1 SGHRS, CDR2 YFSETQ. CDR3 sequence reads: CASSLPRDTARGEQYF. DNA for the CDR3: TGCGCCAGCAGCTTACCCCGGGACACCGCCCGGGGCGAGCAGTACTTC. Based on the CDR3 plus reference TRBV5-1 and TRBJ2-7, the full variable domain is KAGVTQTPRYLIKTRGQQVTLSCSPISGHRSVSWYQQTPGQGLQFLFEYFSETQRNKGNFPGRFSGRQFSNSRSEMNVSTLELGDSALYLCASSLPRDTARGEQYFGPGTRLTVT.

This clone was observed once. The chain recombines TRBV19 with TRBJ1-2; D may be TRBD1 (6 bases). The CDR3 is 14 amino acids. From germline, CDR1 is LNHDA and CDR2 SQIVND (reference sequence). V was cut by 5 bases and J by 4 bases, with 14 bases left in between. CDR3: CASSPQGLPYGYTF. The CDR3 DNA reads as TGTGCCAGTAGTCCCCAGGGGTTACCCTATGGCTACACCTTC.

This clone was observed a handful of times. The chain has TRBV3-1 (or the pseudogene TRBV3-2) and TRBJ2-5; D ambiguous. With 3 bases removed from V and 0 bases from J, the gap between germline ends came to 8 bases. The CDR3 runs 14 residues. The germline V gene encodes CDR1 LGHDT and CDR2 YNNKEL (reference sequence). The CDR3 here is CASSHRTNQETQYF. The CDR3 coding sequence is TGTGCCAGCAGCCATCGTACTAACCAAGAGACCCAGTACTTC.

The rearrangement joins TRBV10-1 to TRBJ2-7; 9 bases match TRBD2. J gave up 6 bases and V 5 bases, and 11 bases lay outside the gene matches. CDR3 length equals 15 residues. Germline values: CDR1 WNHNN, CDR2 SYGVQD (reference sequence). Here the CDR3 DNA reads TGCGCCAGCAGTCCCCTAGCGGGAATTGGCAGCGAGCAGTACTTC. Amino acid sequence: CASSPLAGIGSEQYF.

This clone occurred once. The CDR3 spells CASRGTGENTEAFF. For the CDR3, the DNA is TGTGCCAGCCGAGGGACAGGGGAGAACACTGAAGCTTTCTTT. This chain uses TRBV9 with TRBJ1-1; 10 bases are a match to TRBD1. Germline CDR1 SGDLS, CDR2 YYNGEE. With 7 bases clipped from V and 1 base from J, the junction kept 4 bases outside the gene matches. This CDR3 region has 14 residues.

The chain combines TRBV11-2 with TRBJ2-5, with 8 bases matching TRBD1. In germline, CDR1 is SGHAT, CDR2 FQNNGV. The trim removed 4 bases at V and 5 bases at J, leaving 9 bases unmatched. The CDR3 contains 15 residues. This CDR3 reads CASSSDRAKMETQYF. The CDR3 DNA is TGTGCCAGCAGCTCGGACAGGGCTAAAATGGAGACCCAGTACTTC.

The chain has TRBV6-5 and TRBJ1-2; 7 positions agree with TRBD1. The CDR3 covers 16 residues. CDR1 is MNHEY and CDR2 is SVGAGI in the germline V gene. The V gene end was trimmed by 2 bases and the J gene end by 3 bases; junction bases not matched to a gene: 9. CDR3 loop: CASSYRAGTDHYGYTF. CDR3 DNA: TGTGCCAGCAGTTACAGGGCCGGGACAGACCACTATGGCTACACCTTC.

V usage is TRBV27 and J usage is TRBJ2-7; a weak D match, TRBD1 (5 bases). The CDR3 is made up of 15 amino acids. V lost 1 base, J lost 0 bases, and 10 bases lay in between. Germline assignment: CDR1 MNHEY and CDR2 SMNVEV (reference sequence). The DNA of the CDR3 is TGTGCCAGCAGTTTATACAGGTTCGGCTCCTACGAGCAGTACTTC. Translation gives CASSLYRFGSYEQYF.

This chain connects TRBV27 to TRBJ2-7; 10 bases map to TRBD2. From germline, CDR1 is MNHEY and CDR2 SMNVEV (reference sequence). The junction had 5 bases not matched to a gene; V was cut back by 5 bases and J by 4 bases. The CDR3 is made up of 14 amino acids. The CDR3 sequence is CASSLQLAGYEQYF. As DNA, the CDR3 is TGTGCCAGCAGTCTCCAACTAGCGGGGTACGAGCAGTACTTC.

The genes are TRBV21-1 and TRBJ2-1; whether TRBD2, the table's D call, matches the DNA was not checked. TRBV21-1 is flagged as a pseudogene. The CDR3 sequence is 18 residues long. This CDR3 is CAILAGDSGNESYNEQFF. CDR3 DNA: TGTGCCATTTTGGCCGGGGATAGCGGGAATGAATCCTACAATGAGCAGTTCTTC.

V and J are TRBV10-2 and TRBJ2-5, with 14 bases identical to TRBD2. Germline V gene lookup returns CDR1 WSHSY and CDR2 SAAADI. The V gene end was trimmed by 0 bases and the J gene end by 5 bases; junction bases not matched to a gene: 8. This CDR3 comprises 18 residues. In DNA, the CDR3 is TGCGCCAGCAGTGAGTCGTCTTGGACTAGCGGGGGGAGGGAGACCCAGTACTTC. It translates to CASSESSWTSGGRETQYF.